This entry lists 11 T cell receptor beta chains sequenced from one sample in a study of blood T cells in healthy people across ages. A second roughly 7 to 11 cycle PCR used barcoded and J-beta primers. TCRdb analysed the 5' RACE reads with MiXCR anew, one entry per CDR3 protein. The sample has about 650,000 distinct CDR3 sequences; approximately 52% are singletons. The sequencing input was blood. The receptors derive from a woman aged 80 or older in good health.

This chain links TRBV4-1 with TRBJ2-4, with 7 bases identical to TRBD2. TRBJ2-5 matches the DNA end more closely, so the J call is doubtful. Germline CDR1 and CDR2: MGHRA and YSYEKL. This CDR3 spans 15 amino acids. CDR3 nucleotide sequence: TGCGCCAGCAGCTGGAGCGGGGCTATACAAGAGACCCAGTACTTC. Translating gives CASSWSGAIQETQYF.

This clonotype has ten or more counts. The V and J genes are TRBV11-2 and TRBJ2-1, with D tentatively TRBD1 (5 bases). The germline V gene encodes CDR1 SGHAT and CDR2 FQNNGV. V lost 1 base, J lost 9 bases, and 10 bases lay in between. There are 13 residues in the CDR3. The CDR3 bases are TGTGCCAGCAGCTTAGGCCCTAGGGGTGAGCAGTTCTTC. Its translation is CASSLGPRGEQFF. The whole variable domain, filled in from reference TRBV11-2 and TRBJ2-1, reads EAGVAQSPRYKIIEKRQSVAFWCNPISGHATLYWYQQILGQGPKLLIQFQNNGVVDDSQLPKDRFSAERLKGVDSTLKIQPAKLEDSAVYLCASSLGPRGEQFFGPGTRLTVL.

This clonotype was counted a few times. The rearrangement links TRBV6-4 to TRBJ2-2; weak D call: TRBD1 (6 bases). Trimming removed 2 bases at V and 6 bases at J, with 13 bases between. The CDR3 spans 15 residues. Germline loops: CDR1 MRHNA, CDR2 SNTAGT. DNA for the CDR3: TGTGCCAGCAGTGACCGATTCGAGGGGGCCGGGGAGCTGTTTTTT. It is translated as CASSDRFEGAGELFF.

The table lists this clonotype with many counts. The rearrangement links TRBV5-1 to TRBJ2-1; unclear D gene. Germline V lookup: CDR1 SGHRS, CDR2 YFSETQ. Trimming took 3 bases from V and 7 from J, leaving 11 bases between them. This CDR3 has 13 amino acids. The CDR3 sequence: CASSSTLGNEQFF. The DNA for the CDR3 is TGCGCCAGCAGCTCCACGCTCGGGAATGAGCAGTTCTTC.

This clonotype was counted a single time. An end of the junction differs from the germline gene, which may be a read error. The V gene is TRBV20-1, the J gene TRBJ2-5; TRBD2 matches 10 bases. This CDR3 has 15 residues. CDR1 DFQATT and CDR2 SNEGSKA come from the germline V gene (reference sequence). CDR3 sequence reads: CSARRTSGGQETQNF. CDR3 in DNA: TGCAGTGCTAGACGGACTAGCGGAGGACAAGAGACCCAGAACTTC.

This clonotype has only one observation. V and J are TRBV29-1 and TRBJ1-1; no firm D call. The CDR3 spans 12 residues. Germline CDR1 is SQVTM and CDR2 is ANQGSEA. V lost 3 bases, J lost 6 bases, and 11 bases lay in between. DNA of the CDR3: TGCAGCGTTGAGTCACTTAGGGCTGAAGCTTTCTTT. This translates into CSVESLRAEAFF.

The chain couples TRBV5-1 to TRBJ2-1; 8 nucleotides line up with TRBD1. V was pared by 0 bases and J by 6 bases, with 17 bases of the junction left unmatched. Germline V gene data show CDR1 as SGHRS and CDR2 as YFSETQ. The CDR3 has 19 residues. CDR3 sequence reads: CASSLGGPRRQGCPNEQFF. CDR3 coding DNA: TGCGCCAGCAGCTTGGGTGGTCCGAGAAGACAGGGGTGCCCCAATGAGCAGTTCTTC.

This clonotype was observed at least ten times. The chain has TRBV5-1 and TRBJ2-1; possibly TRBD2 for D (6 bases). Germline lookup yields CDR1 SGHRS and CDR2 YFSETQ. Trimming shortened V by 6 bases and J by 9 bases, and 13 bases separated the two germline ends. The CDR3 spans 12 residues. CDR3 DNA sequence: TGCGCCAGCATGAAACCGGGAGTTGAGCAGTTCTTC. This encodes CASMKPGVEQFF.

The V and J genes are TRBV4-3 and TRBJ2-7; D may be TRBD1 (5 bases). Trimming removed 4 bases from V and 4 bases from J, with 17 bases in between. Germline V CDR1 and CDR2: LGHNA, YSLEER. The CDR3 has 15 amino acids. CDR3 in amino acids: CASSPIVGAGYEQYF. CDR3 nucleotides: TGCGCCAGCAGCCCGATTGTAGGGGCCGGGTACGAGCAGTACTTC.

This chain joins TRBV7-9 and TRBJ1-1; 7 bases fit TRBD1. Looked up from germline, CDR1 is SEHNR and CDR2 is FQNEAQ (reference sequence). Unmatched junction bases numbered 4, after V lost 5 bases and J lost 1 base. The CDR3 consists of 14 residues. CDR3 DNA sequence: TGTGCCAGCAGCGCCCAGGGGGGGAACACTGAAGCTTTCTTT. This sequence encodes CASSAQGGNTEAFF.

The sample holds many counts of this clonotype. The gene calls are TRBV6-5 and TRBJ2-3; D may be TRBD1 (7 bases). Germline V gene data show CDR1 as MNHEY and CDR2 as SVGAGI. V was cut by 2 bases and J by 3 bases, with 12 bases left in between. The CDR3 is 15 residues long. CDR3 protein: CASSYAGGRTDTQYF. The CDR3 DNA sequence: TGTGCCAGCAGTTACGCAGGGGGGCGAACAGATACGCAGTATTTT.